This TCR beta chain was observed in a study of cytomegalovirus exposure and HLA in healthy donors. In the study overall: Counted in an early data release were tens of millions of unique TCRs from HLA-typed donors.

Germline V gene lookup returns CDR1 MNHEY and CDR2 SVGAGI. V was pared by 6 bases and J by 1 base, with 15 bases between. This CDR3 has 15 amino acids. 13 Jbeta primers and 60 Vbeta primers were used for the PCR. The assay was immunoSEQ multiplex PCR, and TCRdb's table has in-frame clones only and misses some. The sample yields about 140,000 clones, more than 70% seen once. General observations from the study: For most TCR beta V segments, an earlier analysis put the productive rate at about 87% or about 30% of the time. Most sequenced TCRs were rare (though some public TCRs occurred in many donors). In a later analysis, several top co-occurrence clusters appeared linked to parvovirus B19, influenza, CMV and Epstein-Barr virus.

Of note for this clone: Its antigen is unidentified.

This clonotype was obtained from a male donor in good health and CMV-seropositive. The sequenced material came from PBMCs. V gene TRBV6-5 combines with J gene TRBJ1-1, with D hard to call. The chain's CDR3 is CASSREPNPNTEAFF. The CDR3 DNA reads as TGTGCCAGCAGCCGGGAACCGAACCCGAACACTGAAGCTTTCTTT.